These 7 T cell receptor beta chains share one sample of origin, sequenced in a study of shared clonotypes between healthy human individuals. The data were produced by immunoSEQ multiplex PCR, yet TCRdb's version contains in-frame clones alone and is incomplete. The data show about 1.1 million clones, about 80% seen once. The sample consisted of memory CD4+ T cells from PBMCs. Sample subset: CD45RA-negative fraction. The receptors derive from a man aged 18 to 35 in good health. Some clones in this sample may be carry-over from other donors' samples.

Comment on this clone: Given a far larger clone just one base away, this is likely a sequencing read error. The CDR3 nucleotides are TGTACCAGCAGCCACAGGGGGACGGACGGCTACACCTTC. It is translated as CTSSHRGTDGYTF. This chain uses TRBV25-1 with TRBJ1-2; TRBD1 matches at 8 bases. This CDR3 contains 13 residues. The germline V gene encodes CDR1 MGHDK and CDR2 SYGVNS.

The sample holds a few counts of this clone. The V call is TRBV28, the J call TRBJ2-7; D is undetermined. Germline V gene lookup returns CDR1 MDHEN and CDR2 SYDVKM. Trimming shortened V by 6 bases and J by 6 bases, and 12 bases separated the two germline ends. The CDR3 loop spans 12 amino acids. Here the CDR3 reads CASSLPGREQYF. Here the CDR3 DNA reads TGTGCCAGCAGCTTGCCCGGGCGCGAGCAGTACTTC.

A note on this clone: This may be a read error, as it is one base from a much larger clone. J is TRBJ1-2 and V is TRBV20-1, with D maybe TRBD1 (5 bases). The CDR3 has 11 amino acids. The germline gives CDR1 DFQATT, CDR2 SNEGSKA (reference sequence). CDR3 amino acids: CSASRGEGYAF. The CDR3 region has the DNA TGCAGTGCTAGCCGGGGGGAAGGCTACGCCTTC.

This sequence joins TRBV18 and TRBJ1-4; D perhaps matches TRBD1 (6 bases). Germline values: CDR1 KGHSH, CDR2 LQKENI. Trimming removed 4 bases at V and 10 bases at J, with 19 bases between. The CDR3 totals 15 residues. The CDR3 DNA is TGTGCCAGCTCACTCGAAGGGGGAAATCGCGGAAAACTGTTTTTT. This sequence encodes CASSLEGGNRGKLFF.

The DNA of the CDR3 is TGTGCCAGCAGCGGGTCAGTAGGGGGTTATGAAGCTTTCTTT. Protein product: CASSGSVGGYEAFF. The V call is TRBV6-6, the J call TRBJ1-1; tentatively, D is TRBD1 (6 bases). CDR3 length: 14 residues. Germline values: CDR1 MNHNY, CDR2 SVGAGI (reference sequence). Trimming removed 6 bases at V and 7 bases at J, with 18 bases between.

This clone occurred a few times. The rearrangement uses TRBV29-1 and TRBJ2-3; D is possibly TRBD1 (5 bases). Germline CDR1 is SQVTM and CDR2 is ANQGSEA. Trimming pared 3 bases from V and 2 bases from J, leaving 6 bases between. This CDR3 has 12 residues. The CDR3 bases are TGCAGCGTTGACAGGGCCACAGATACGCAGTATTTT. It translates to CSVDRATDTQYF.

The genes are TRBV5-5 and TRBJ2-3; tentative D call: TRBD2 (5 bases). This CDR3 has 18 amino acids. Trimming cost V 0 bases and J 0 bases, with 17 bases left between them. Germline CDR1 reads SGHKS; CDR2 reads YYEKEE (reference sequence). The CDR3 here is CASSLAPAASGSTDTQYF. The DNA of the CDR3 is TGTGCCAGCAGCTTGGCCCCAGCGGCCAGCGGAAGCACAGATACGCAGTATTTT.